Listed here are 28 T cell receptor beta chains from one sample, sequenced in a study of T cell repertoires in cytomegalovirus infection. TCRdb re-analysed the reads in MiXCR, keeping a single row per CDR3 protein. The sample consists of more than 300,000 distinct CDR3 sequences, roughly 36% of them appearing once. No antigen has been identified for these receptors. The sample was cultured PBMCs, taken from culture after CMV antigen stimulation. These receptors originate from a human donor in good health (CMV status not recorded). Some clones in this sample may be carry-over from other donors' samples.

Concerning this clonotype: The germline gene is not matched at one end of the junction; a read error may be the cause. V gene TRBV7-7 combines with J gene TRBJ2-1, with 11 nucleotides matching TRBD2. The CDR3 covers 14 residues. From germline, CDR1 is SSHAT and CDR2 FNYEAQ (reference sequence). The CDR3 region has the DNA TGTGCTAGCAGCTTAACCGGGACTAGCGGTGAGCAGTTCTTC. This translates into CASSLTGTSGEQFF.

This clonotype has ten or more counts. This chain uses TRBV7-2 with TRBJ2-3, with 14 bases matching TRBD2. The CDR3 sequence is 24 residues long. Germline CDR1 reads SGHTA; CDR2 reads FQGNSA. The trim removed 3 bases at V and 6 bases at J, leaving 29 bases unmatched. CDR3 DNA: TGTGCCAGCAGCTTCACAGGGGGGACTAGCGGGAGATCTATGGTCTCCCGCCGATTGGATACGCAGTATTTT. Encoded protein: CASSFTGGTSGRSMVSRRLDTQYF.

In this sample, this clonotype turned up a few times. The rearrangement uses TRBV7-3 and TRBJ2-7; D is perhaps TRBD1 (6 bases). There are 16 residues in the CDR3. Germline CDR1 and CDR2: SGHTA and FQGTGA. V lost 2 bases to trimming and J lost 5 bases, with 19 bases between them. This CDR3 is CASSLVGQGIENEQYF. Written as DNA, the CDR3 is TGTGCCAGCAGCTTAGTTGGTCAGGGGATCGAGAACGAGCAGTACTTC. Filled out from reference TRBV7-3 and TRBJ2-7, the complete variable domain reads GAGVSQTPSNKVTEKGKYVELRCDPISGHTALYWYRQSLGQGPEFLIYFQGTGAADDSGLPNDRFFAVRPEGSVSTLKIQRTERGDSAVYLCASSLVGQGIENEQYFGPGTRLTVT.

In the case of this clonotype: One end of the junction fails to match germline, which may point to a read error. CDR3 coding DNA: TGTGCCAGCACCCGAGGGGGGGGAAATGGAAAACTGTTTTTT. The encoded protein is CASTRGGGNGKLFF. V and J are TRBV12-3 or TRBV12-4 and TRBJ1-4; D might be TRBD1 (6 bases). The CDR3 is 14 amino acids.

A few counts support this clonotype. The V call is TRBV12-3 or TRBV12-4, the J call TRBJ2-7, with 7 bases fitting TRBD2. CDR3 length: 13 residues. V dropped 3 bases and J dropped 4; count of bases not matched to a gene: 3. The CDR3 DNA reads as TGTGCCAGCAGTTTTGCTAGCGGATACGAGCAGTACGTC. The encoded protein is CASSFASGYEQYV.

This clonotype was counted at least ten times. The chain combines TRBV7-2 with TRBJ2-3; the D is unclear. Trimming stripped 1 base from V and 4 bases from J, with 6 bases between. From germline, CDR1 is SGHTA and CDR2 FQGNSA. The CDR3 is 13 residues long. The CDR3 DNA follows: TGTGCCAGCAGCTTAGTGACGGCAGATACGCAGTATTTT. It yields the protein CASSLVTADTQYF.

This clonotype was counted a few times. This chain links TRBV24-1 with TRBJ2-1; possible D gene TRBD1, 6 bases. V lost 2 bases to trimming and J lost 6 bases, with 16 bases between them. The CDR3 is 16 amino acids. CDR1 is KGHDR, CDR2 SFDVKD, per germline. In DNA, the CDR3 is TGTGCCACCAGTGATTGGGGCAGGGGAGATGGCAATGAGCAGTTCTTC. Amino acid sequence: CATSDWGRGDGNEQFF.

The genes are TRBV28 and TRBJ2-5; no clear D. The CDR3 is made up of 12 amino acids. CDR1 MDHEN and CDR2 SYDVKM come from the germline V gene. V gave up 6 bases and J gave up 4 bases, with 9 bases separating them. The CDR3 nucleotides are TGTGCCAGCAGCGAAAACAGAGAGACCCAGTACTTC. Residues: CASSENRETQYF.

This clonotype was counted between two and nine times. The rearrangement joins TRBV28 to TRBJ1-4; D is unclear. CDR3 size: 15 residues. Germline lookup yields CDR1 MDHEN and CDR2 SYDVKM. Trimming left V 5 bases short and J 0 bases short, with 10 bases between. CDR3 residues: CASSPSVATNEKLFF. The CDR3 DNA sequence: TGTGCCAGCAGTCCTAGCGTTGCAACTAATGAAAAACTGTTTTTT.

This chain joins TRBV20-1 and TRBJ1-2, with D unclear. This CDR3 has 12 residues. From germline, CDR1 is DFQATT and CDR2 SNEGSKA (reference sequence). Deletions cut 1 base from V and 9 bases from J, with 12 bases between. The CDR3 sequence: CSARVQTGSYTF. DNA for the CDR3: TGCAGTGCTAGAGTGCAGACCGGGAGCTACACCTTC.

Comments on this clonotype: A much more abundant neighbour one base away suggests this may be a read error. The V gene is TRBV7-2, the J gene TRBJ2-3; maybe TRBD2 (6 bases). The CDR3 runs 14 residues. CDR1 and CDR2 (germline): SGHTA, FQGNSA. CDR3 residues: CASTLGVSGDTQCF. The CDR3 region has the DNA TGTGCCAGCACTTTAGGGGTGTCGGGAGATACGCAGTGTTTT.

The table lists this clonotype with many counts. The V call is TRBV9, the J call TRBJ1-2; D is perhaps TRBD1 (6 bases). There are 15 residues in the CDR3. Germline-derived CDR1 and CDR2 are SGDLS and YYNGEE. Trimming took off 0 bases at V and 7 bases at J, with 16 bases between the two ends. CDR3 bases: TGTGCCAGCAGCGTAGGCGCGACAGGTAGCCGTGGCTACACCTTC. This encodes CASSVGATGSRGYTF.

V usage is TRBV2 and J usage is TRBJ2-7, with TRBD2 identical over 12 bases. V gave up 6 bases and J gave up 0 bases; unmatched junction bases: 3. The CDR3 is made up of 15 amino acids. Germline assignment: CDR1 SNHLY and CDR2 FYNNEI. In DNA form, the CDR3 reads TGTGCCAGCAGGGGGGGACTAGCGGGCTCCTACGAGCAGTACTTC. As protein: CASRGGLAGSYEQYF. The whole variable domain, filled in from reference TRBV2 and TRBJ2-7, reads EPEVTQTPSHQVTQMGQEVILRCVPISNHLYFYWYRQILGQKVEFLVSFYNNEISEKSEIFDDQFSVERPDGSNFTLKIRSTKLEDSAMYFCASRGGLAGSYEQYFGPGTRLTVT.

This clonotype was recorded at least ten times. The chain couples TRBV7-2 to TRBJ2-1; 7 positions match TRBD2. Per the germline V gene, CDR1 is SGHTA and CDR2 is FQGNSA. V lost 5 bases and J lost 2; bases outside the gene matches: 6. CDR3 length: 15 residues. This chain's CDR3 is CASSPRSGAYNEQFF. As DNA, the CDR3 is TGTGCCAGCAGCCCCAGAAGCGGGGCCTACAATGAGCAGTTCTTC.

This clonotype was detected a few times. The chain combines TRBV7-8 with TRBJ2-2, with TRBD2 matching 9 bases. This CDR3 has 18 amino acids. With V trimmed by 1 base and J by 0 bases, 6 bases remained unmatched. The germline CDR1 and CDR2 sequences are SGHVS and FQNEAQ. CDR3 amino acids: CASSLVVSGGANTGELFF. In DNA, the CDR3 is TGTGCCAGCAGCTTAGTTGTTAGCGGGGGAGCGAACACCGGGGAGCTGTTTTTT.

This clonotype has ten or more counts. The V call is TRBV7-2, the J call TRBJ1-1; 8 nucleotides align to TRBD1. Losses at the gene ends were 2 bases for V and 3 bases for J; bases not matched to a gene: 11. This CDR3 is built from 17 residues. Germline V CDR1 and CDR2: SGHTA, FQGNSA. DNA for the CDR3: TGTGCCAGCAGCTTATGGGGGACAGGAATAGGTGACACTGAAGCTTTCTTT. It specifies CASSLWGTGIGDTEAFF.

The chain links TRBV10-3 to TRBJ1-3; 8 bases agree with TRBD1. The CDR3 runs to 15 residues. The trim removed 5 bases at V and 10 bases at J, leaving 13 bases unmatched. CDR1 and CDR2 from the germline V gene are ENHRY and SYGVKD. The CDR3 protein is CAISRQGRTETTIYF. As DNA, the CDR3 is TGTGCCATCAGTAGACAGGGGAGGACTGAAACAACCATATATTTT.

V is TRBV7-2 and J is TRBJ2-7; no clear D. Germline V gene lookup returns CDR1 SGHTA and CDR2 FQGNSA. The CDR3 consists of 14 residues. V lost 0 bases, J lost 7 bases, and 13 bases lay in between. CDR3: CASSLALGLREQYF. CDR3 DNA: TGTGCCAGCAGCTTAGCCCTGGGCCTCCGAGAGCAGTACTTC.

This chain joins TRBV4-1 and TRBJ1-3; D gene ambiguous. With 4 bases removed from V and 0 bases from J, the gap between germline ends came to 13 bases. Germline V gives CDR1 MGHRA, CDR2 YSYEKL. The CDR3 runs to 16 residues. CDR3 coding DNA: TGCGCCAGCAGCCCCCCCGGCCGGTACTCTGGAAACACCATATATTTT. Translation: CASSPPGRYSGNTIYF.

The CDR3 region is CASSQEDPRISPLHF. CDR3 nucleotide sequence: TGCGCCAGCAGCCAAGAGGACCCACGGATTTCACCCCTCCACTTT. The rearrangement links TRBV4-1 to TRBJ1-6; D is unclear. The V gene's germline CDR1 is MGHRA and CDR2 YSYEKL. This CDR3 has 15 amino acids. V was shortened by 0 bases and J by 9 bases, with 12 bases between the two germline ends.

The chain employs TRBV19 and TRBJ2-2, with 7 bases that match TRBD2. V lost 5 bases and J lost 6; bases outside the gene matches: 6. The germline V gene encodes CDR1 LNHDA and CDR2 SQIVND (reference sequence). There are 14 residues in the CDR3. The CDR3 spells CASSRLGGAGELFF. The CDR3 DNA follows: TGTGCCAGTAGTCGCCTTGGGGGGGCCGGGGAGCTGTTTTTT.

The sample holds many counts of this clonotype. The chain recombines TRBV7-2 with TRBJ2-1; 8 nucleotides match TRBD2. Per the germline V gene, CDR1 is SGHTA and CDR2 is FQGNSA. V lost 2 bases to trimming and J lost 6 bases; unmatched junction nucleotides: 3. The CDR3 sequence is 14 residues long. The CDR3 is CASSLRLAGNEQFF. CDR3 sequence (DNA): TGTGCCAGCAGCTTACGTCTAGCGGGCAATGAGCAGTTCTTC.

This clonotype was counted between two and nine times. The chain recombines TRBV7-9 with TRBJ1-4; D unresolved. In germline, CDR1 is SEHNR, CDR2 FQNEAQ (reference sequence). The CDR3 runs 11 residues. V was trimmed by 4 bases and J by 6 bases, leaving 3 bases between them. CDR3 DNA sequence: TGTGCCAGCAGCTCGGATGAAAAACTGTTTTTT. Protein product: CASSSDEKLFF.

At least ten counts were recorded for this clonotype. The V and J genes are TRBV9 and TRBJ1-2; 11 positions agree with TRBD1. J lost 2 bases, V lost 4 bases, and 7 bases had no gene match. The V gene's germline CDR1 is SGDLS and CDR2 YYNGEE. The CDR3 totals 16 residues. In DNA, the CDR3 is TGTGCCAGCAGCCCAGTGGGGACAGGGGGAAACTATGGCTACACCTTC. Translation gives CASSPVGTGGNYGYTF.

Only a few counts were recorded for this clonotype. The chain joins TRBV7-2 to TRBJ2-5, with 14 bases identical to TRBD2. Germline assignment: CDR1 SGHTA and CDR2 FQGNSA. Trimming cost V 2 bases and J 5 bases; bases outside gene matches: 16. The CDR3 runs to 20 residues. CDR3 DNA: TGTGCCAGCAGCTTATTATCCCGACTAGCGGGAGGGCGTTTGCGGGAGACCCAGTACTTC. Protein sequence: CASSLLSRLAGGRLRETQYF.

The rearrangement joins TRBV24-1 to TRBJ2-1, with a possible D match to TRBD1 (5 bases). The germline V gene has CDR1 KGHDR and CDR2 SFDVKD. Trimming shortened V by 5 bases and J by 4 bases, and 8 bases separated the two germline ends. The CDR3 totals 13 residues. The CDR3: CATSGKGYNEQFF. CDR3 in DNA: TGTGCCACCAGTGGGAAGGGGTACAATGAGCAGTTCTTC.

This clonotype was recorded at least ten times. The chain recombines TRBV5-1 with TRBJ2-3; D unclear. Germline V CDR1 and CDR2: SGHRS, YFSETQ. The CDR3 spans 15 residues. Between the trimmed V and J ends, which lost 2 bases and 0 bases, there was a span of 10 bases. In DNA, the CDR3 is TGCGCCAGCAGCTTTGGTAACCCGAGCACAGATACGCAGTATTTT. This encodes CASSFGNPSTDTQYF.

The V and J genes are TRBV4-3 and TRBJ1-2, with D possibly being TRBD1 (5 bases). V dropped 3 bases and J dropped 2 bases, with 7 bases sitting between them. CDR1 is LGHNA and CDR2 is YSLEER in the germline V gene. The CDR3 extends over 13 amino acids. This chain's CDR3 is CASSQTVNYGYTF. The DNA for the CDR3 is TGCGCCAGCAGCCAGACAGTAAACTATGGCTACACCTTC.